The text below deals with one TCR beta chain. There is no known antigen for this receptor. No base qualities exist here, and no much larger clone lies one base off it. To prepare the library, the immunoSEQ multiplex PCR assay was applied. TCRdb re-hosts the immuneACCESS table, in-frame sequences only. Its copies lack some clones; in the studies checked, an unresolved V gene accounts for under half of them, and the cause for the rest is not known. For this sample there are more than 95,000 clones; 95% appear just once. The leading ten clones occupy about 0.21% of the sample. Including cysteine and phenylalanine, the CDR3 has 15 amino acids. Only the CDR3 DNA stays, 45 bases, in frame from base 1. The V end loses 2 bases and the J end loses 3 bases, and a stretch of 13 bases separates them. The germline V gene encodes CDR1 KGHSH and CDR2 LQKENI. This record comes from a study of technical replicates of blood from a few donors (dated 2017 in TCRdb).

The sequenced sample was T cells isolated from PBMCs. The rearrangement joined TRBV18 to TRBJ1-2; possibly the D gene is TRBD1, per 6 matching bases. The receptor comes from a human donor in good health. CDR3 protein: CASSPYGGFDYGYTF. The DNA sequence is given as TGTGCCAGCTCACCATATGGGGGCTTTGACTATGGCTACACCTTC.